The 29 T cell receptor beta chains below were found in one sample sequenced in a study of graft-versus-host responses after intestinal transplantation. Sequenced by immunoSEQ multiplex PCR; TCRdb stores in-frame clones only, minus some. Of about 15,000 clones listed, about 33% are singletons. The sequencing here drew on alloreactive CD4+ T cells from a mixed lymphocyte reaction culture, taken before intestinal transplant. Subset reported: CFSE-low proliferating T cells sorted from approximately 6-day pre-transplant mixed lymphocyte reaction (GvH or HvG direction). These receptors were collected from a human patient who received an intestinal transplant.

The V gene is TRBV6-1, the J gene TRBJ2-1; 7 nucleotides line up with TRBD2. Germline V gives CDR1 MNHNS, CDR2 SASEGT. V was clipped by 7 bases and J by 6 bases; unmatched bases: 3. CDR3 length: 12 amino acids. CDR3 nucleotides: TGTGCCAGCACAAGGACTAGCAATGAGCAGTTCTTC. Protein product: CASTRTSNEQFF.

This clone showed up just a few times. V is TRBV4-2 and J is TRBJ1-6; tentatively, D is TRBD1 (5 bases). The germline V gene encodes CDR1 LGHNA and CDR2 YNFKEQ. V was clipped by 5 bases and J by 2 bases, with 16 bases between them. The CDR3 has 17 residues. The CDR3 region has the DNA TGTGCCAGCAGCTTGGCCCCCGGCAGGGCCTATAATTCACCCCTCCACTTT. Its protein product is CASSLAPGRAYNSPLHF.

This clone was counted only a few times. The rearrangement links TRBV19 to TRBJ2-6; tentative D call: TRBD1 (5 bases). There are 15 residues in the CDR3. The V gene's germline CDR1 is LNHDA and CDR2 SQIVND (reference sequence). Trimming took 6 bases from V and 0 from J, leaving 9 bases between them. For the CDR3, the DNA is TGTGCCAGTAGGACAGAATTCTCTGGGGCCAACGTCCTGACTTTC. This gives the protein CASRTEFSGANVLTF. Full variable domain (remainder filled in from reference TRBV19 and TRBJ2-6): DGGITQSPKYLFRKEGQNVTLSCEQNLNHDAMYWYRQDPGQGLRLIYYSQIVNDFQKGDIAEGYSVSREKKESFPLTVTSAQKNPTAFYLCASRTEFSGANVLTFGAGSRLTVL.

This sequence joins TRBV5-1 and TRBJ2-7; D may be TRBD2 (5 bases). Judging by the DNA end, TRBJ2-5 fits better; the J call may be wrong. CDR1 is SGHRS and CDR2 is YFSETQ in the germline V gene. The CDR3 is 12 residues long. CDR3 coding DNA: TGCGCCAGCAGTCGGGGAACGGAGACCCAGTACTTC. It yields the protein CASSRGTETQYF.

Only a few counts were recorded for this clone. The rearrangement links TRBV28 to TRBJ2-4; 9 bases are a match to TRBD1. Germline V gives CDR1 MDHEN, CDR2 SYDVKM. The CDR3 has 14 residues. The J segment lost 6 bases and the V segment lost 6 bases, leaving 6 bases of the junction unmatched. The CDR3 region has the DNA TGTGCCAGCAGCGATACAGGGGGCAGAAACATTCAGTACTTC. This translates into CASSDTGGRNIQYF.

The V gene is TRBV29-1, the J gene TRBJ1-2; 9 nucleotides agree with TRBD1. V was pared by 6 bases and J by 8 bases, with 7 bases of the junction left unmatched. Germline assignment: CDR1 SQVTM and CDR2 ANQGSEA. This CDR3 is 12 amino acids long. The CDR3 nucleotides are TGCAGCGTCTTGACAGGGGGAAGCGGCTACACCTTC. Amino acid sequence: CSVLTGGSGYTF.

The chain uses TRBV7-3 and TRBJ2-2; 7 nucleotides line up with TRBD2. Trimming at V came to 5 bases and at J to 6 bases, leaving 9 bases not matched to a gene. Germline assignment: CDR1 SGHTA and CDR2 FQGTGA. The CDR3 runs to 15 residues. The DNA for the CDR3 is TGTGCCAGCAGCAACAGTGGGAGGGCCTCCGGGGAGCTGTTTTTT. This codes for CASSNSGRASGELFF.

DNA for the CDR3: TGTGCCAGCAGTCAGAGGCCTGGGGCCAACGTCCTGACTTTC. Encoded protein: CASSQRPGANVLTF. V usage is TRBV6-1 and J usage is TRBJ2-6; the D is unclear. Germline CDR1 and CDR2: MNHNS and SASEGT. The CDR3 runs to 14 residues. The V and J ends lost 5 bases and 2 bases respectively, with 7 bases between them.

This clone turned up a few times. The rearrangement uses TRBV4-1 and TRBJ2-6; maybe TRBD2 (6 bases). V was cut by 1 base and J by 0 bases, with 10 bases left in between. The CDR3 has 17 amino acids. CDR1 and CDR2 from the germline V gene are MGHRA and YSYEKL. CDR3 region: CASSQGRAYSGANVLTF. The CDR3 bases are TGCGCCAGCAGCCAAGGGAGGGCCTACTCTGGGGCCAACGTCCTGACTTTC.

This clone occurred a few times. The rearrangement uses TRBV7-2 and TRBJ1-2; D might be TRBD1 (6 bases). Trimming cost V 5 bases and J 6 bases, with 16 bases left between them. CDR3 length equals 14 residues. Germline V gene lookup returns CDR1 SGHTA and CDR2 FQGNSA. CDR3 sequence: CASSLSGRGDGYTF. DNA for the CDR3: TGTGCCAGCAGCCTAAGCGGCAGGGGCGATGGCTACACCTTC.

The chain recombines TRBV11-2 with TRBJ2-4; 9 bases agree with TRBD1. Germline CDR1 reads SGHAT; CDR2 reads FQNNGV. V lost 6 bases to trimming and J lost 0 bases; unmatched junction nucleotides: 9. The CDR3 runs to 17 residues. CDR3 sequence reads: CASSASTGGIAKNIQYF. The CDR3, as DNA: TGTGCCAGCAGTGCCTCGACAGGGGGGATAGCCAAAAACATTCAGTACTTC.

This chain joins TRBV4-1 and TRBJ2-7; D remains unclear. The CDR3 covers 19 residues. Germline V CDR1 and CDR2: MGHRA, YSYEKL. V was shortened by 4 bases and J by 4 bases, with 29 bases between the two germline ends. The CDR3 spells CASSPGNRVGSWLPYEQYF. CDR3 DNA sequence: TGCGCCAGCAGCCCCGGAAATAGGGTGGGCTCGTGGCTTCCATACGAGCAGTACTTC.

The chain employs TRBV14 and TRBJ1-1, with 7 bases fitting TRBD1. V dropped 4 bases and J dropped 1; count of bases not matched to a gene: 0. The CDR3 contains 13 residues. CDR1 is SGHDN, CDR2 FVKESK, per germline. The CDR3 loop reads CASSRQGNTEAFF. The CDR3 DNA reads TGTGCCAGCAGCCGACAGGGGAACACTGAAGCTTTCTTT.

This clone was detected a few times. The chain recombines TRBV7-7 with TRBJ2-5; 7 bases are a match to TRBD2. This CDR3 spans 14 amino acids. With V trimmed by 1 base and J by 4 bases, 3 bases remained unmatched. The germline V gene encodes CDR1 SSHAT and CDR2 FNYEAQ (reference sequence). CDR3 DNA: TGTGCCAGCAGCTTAGATGGCGGGAGAGAGACCCAGTACTTC. Residues: CASSLDGGRETQYF.

This clone was seen only a few times. This chain links TRBV6-1 with TRBJ2-7, with D possibly matching TRBD2 (5 bases). V lost 9 bases to trimming and J lost 0 bases, with 9 bases between them. This CDR3 comprises 12 residues. In germline, CDR1 is MNHNS, CDR2 SASEGT. The CDR3 sequence: CARRVGSYEQYF. CDR3 DNA sequence: TGTGCCAGGAGGGTTGGCTCCTACGAGCAGTACTTC.

The chain uses TRBV6-6 and TRBJ2-1, with D possibly matching TRBD1 (5 bases). Per the germline V gene, CDR1 is MNHNY and CDR2 is SVGAGI (reference sequence). This CDR3 contains 15 residues. Deletions cut 5 bases from V and 4 bases from J, with 15 bases between. CDR3 DNA sequence: TGTGCCAGCAGTCCCGACAGATTCCAGTACAATGAGCAGTTCTTC. Protein product: CASSPDRFQYNEQFF.

This clone has only a few counts. The chain is built from TRBV2 and TRBJ1-1; D call uncertain. CDR3 length equals 14 residues. Germline V gives CDR1 SNHLY, CDR2 FYNNEI. V lost 1 base to trimming and J lost 1 base, with 7 bases between them. The CDR3 protein is CASSEVWGNTEAFF. The CDR3 nucleotides are TGTGCCAGCAGTGAAGTATGGGGGAACACTGAAGCTTTCTTT.

Only a few counts were recorded for this clone. The CDR3 DNA reads TGCGCCAGCAGTGATGCTGCGGGTTTAGACAATCAGCCCCAGCATTTT. This encodes CASSDAAGLDNQPQHF. V gene TRBV10-2 combines with J gene TRBJ1-5; D is unclear. The CDR3 length is 16 residues. Germline CDR1 WSHSY, CDR2 SAAADI. The V end was cut by 3 bases, the J end by 3 bases, with 15 bases between.

To note about this clone: A much larger clone is a single base away; this may be a read error. This chain joins TRBV9 and TRBJ2-1; D ambiguous. This CDR3 has 13 residues. Germline values: CDR1 SGDLS, CDR2 YYNGEE. Here the CDR3 DNA reads TGTGCCAACAGCATAGGACCGGAGAATGAGCAGTTCTTC. It encodes CANSIGPENEQFF. The variable domain in full, with the rest retrieved from reference TRBV9 and TRBJ2-1, is DSGVTQTPKHLITATGQRVTLRCSPRSGDLSVYWYQQSLDQGLQFLIQYYNGEERAKGNILERFSAQQFPDLHSELNLSSLELGDSALYFCANSIGPENEQFFGPGTRLTVL.

The rearrangement joins TRBV7-9 to TRBJ2-7; 12 nucleotides agree with TRBD1. CDR1 SEHNR and CDR2 FQNEAQ come from the germline V gene (reference sequence). CDR3 length: 18 amino acids. The J segment lost 2 bases and the V segment lost 4 bases, leaving 12 bases of the junction unmatched. CDR3 in DNA: TGTGCCAGCAGCTACCGGGACAGGGGGCTAGCGTACCCCTACGAGCAGTACTTC. Translation gives CASSYRDRGLAYPYEQYF.

This chain uses TRBV28 with TRBJ2-7; 9 positions match TRBD1. The ends lost 8 bases at V and 5 bases at J; junction bases unmatched: 7. CDR1 is MDHEN, CDR2 SYDVKM, per germline. This CDR3 comprises 13 residues. CDR3 loop: CASLLGQGNEQYF. The CDR3 DNA follows: TGTGCCAGCCTCTTGGGACAGGGAAACGAGCAGTACTTC.

This clone was seen a few times. CDR3 residues: CASSPSAYQETQYF. CDR3 in DNA: TGTGCCAGCTCACCATCAGCGTACCAAGAGACCCAGTACTTC. The rearrangement joins TRBV18 to TRBJ2-5; D not resolved. The V end was cut by 2 bases, the J end by 0 bases, with 7 bases between. This CDR3 is 14 amino acids long. The germline V gene has CDR1 KGHSH and CDR2 LQKENI.

This clone was seen a handful of times. The chain employs TRBV11-2 and TRBJ1-3; no clear D. Germline CDR1 and CDR2: SGHAT and FQNNGV. The CDR3 runs 14 residues. V was pared by 5 bases and J by 0 bases, with 8 bases between. CDR3 nucleotide sequence: TGTGCCAGCAGCCAAGATTACTCTGGAAACACCATATATTTT. Protein sequence: CASSQDYSGNTIYF. The full variable domain, rest sourced from reference TRBV11-2 and TRBJ1-3, is EAGVAQSPRYKIIEKRQSVAFWCNPISGHATLYWYQQILGQGPKLLIQFQNNGVVDDSQLPKDRFSAERLKGVDSTLKIQPAKLEDSAVYLCASSQDYSGNTIYFGEGSWLTVV.

The chain recombines TRBV2 with TRBJ1-6; 8 bases align to TRBD1. Germline-derived CDR1 and CDR2 are SNHLY and FYNNEI. J was trimmed by 5 bases and V by 5 bases; bases with no gene match: 8. The CDR3 covers 16 residues. In DNA form, the CDR3 reads TGTGCCAGCAGTTGGGGTGGACAGGGCCATAATTCACCCCTCCACTTT. Translated, it gives CASSWGGQGHNSPLHF.

This clone was counted between two and nine times. The J gene is TRBJ1-2, the V gene TRBV29-1; unclear D gene. The CDR3 totals 13 residues. From germline, CDR1 is SQVTM and CDR2 ANQGSEA. Trimming stripped 4 bases from V and 2 bases from J, with 11 bases between. The CDR3 is CSVGRRHNYGYTF. CDR3 coding DNA: TGCAGCGTTGGGCGGAGACACAACTATGGCTACACCTTC.

Only a few counts were recorded for this clone. The J gene is TRBJ2-7, the V gene TRBV6-6, with 10 bases matching TRBD2. This CDR3 comprises 14 residues. Germline CDR1 MNHNY, CDR2 SVGAGI (reference sequence). Trimming at V came to 2 bases and at J to 6 bases, leaving 4 bases not matched to a gene. CDR3 bases: TGTGCCAGCAGTTACGACTGGACTAGCGGCGAGCAGTACTTC. Translating gives CASSYDWTSGEQYF.

The table lists this clone with a few counts. The V call is TRBV7-3, the J call TRBJ2-3, with D possibly matching TRBD2 (6 bases). Trimming removed 4 bases from V and 2 bases from J, with 13 bases in between. This CDR3 is built from 15 residues. CDR1 is SGHTA, CDR2 FQGTGA, per germline. This CDR3 reads CASSSLAQPTDTQYF. The CDR3 coding sequence is TGTGCCAGCAGCTCCCTAGCGCAACCCACAGATACGCAGTATTTT.

This clone showed up just a few times. The chain uses TRBV19 and TRBJ1-4; D not resolved. The V end lost 4 bases, the J end lost 4 bases, and 10 bases lay between the germline ends. CDR1 LNHDA and CDR2 SQIVND come from the germline V gene (reference sequence). CDR3 length: 14 residues. In DNA form, the CDR3 reads TGTGCCAGTAGTACCCGACCGATTAATGAAAAACTGTTTTTT. The encoded protein is CASSTRPINEKLFF.

The chain recombines TRBV11-2 with TRBJ2-7, with D perhaps TRBD1 (6 bases). Trimming took 5 bases from V and 0 from J, leaving 23 bases between them. Germline V gene sequence: CDR1 SGHAT, CDR2 FQNNGV. This CDR3 contains 18 residues. The CDR3 here is CASSPPYGRGRSSYEQYF. The CDR3 bases are TGTGCCAGCAGCCCCCCATATGGCAGGGGACGGAGCTCCTACGAGCAGTACTTC.